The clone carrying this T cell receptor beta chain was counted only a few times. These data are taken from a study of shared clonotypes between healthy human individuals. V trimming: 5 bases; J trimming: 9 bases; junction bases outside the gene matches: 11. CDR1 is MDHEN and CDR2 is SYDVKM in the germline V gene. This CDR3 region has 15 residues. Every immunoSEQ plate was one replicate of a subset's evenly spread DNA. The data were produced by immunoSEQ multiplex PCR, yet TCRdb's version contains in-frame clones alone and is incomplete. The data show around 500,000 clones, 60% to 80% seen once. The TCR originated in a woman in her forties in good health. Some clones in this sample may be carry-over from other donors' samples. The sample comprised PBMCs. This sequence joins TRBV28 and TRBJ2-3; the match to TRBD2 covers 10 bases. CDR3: CASSPPAGGLGTQYF. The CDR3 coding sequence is TGTGCCAGCAGTCCTCCAGCGGGAGGGCTTGGCACGCAGTATTTT.